This TCR beta chain was retrieved from a study of blood T cell repertoires in COVID-19. Study-level background: Acute and convalescent COVID-19 specimens originated in the United States, Italy and Spain. Nucleic acid was either cDNA or gDNA, and it came from T cells, B-cell-depleted T cells, or PBMCs.

Study processing details: Researchers report that nucleated cell counts were estimated from reference gene primer amplification. Repertoires were generated with immunoSEQ multiplex PCR, while TCRdb's copy carries only in-frame clones and drops some. V and J calls and clone size come straight from that table; D and trimming were deduced from the DNA. Of 150,000 or so clones listed, over 75% were seen once; the top ten hold 1.2%. The CDR3 length is 14 residues. The J segment lost 5 bases and the V segment lost 7 bases, leaving 11 bases of the junction unmatched. Germline CDR1 and CDR2: MDHEN and SYDVKM.

The TCR sequence derives from a man aged 60 to 69 who had recovered from COVID-19. This chain uses TRBV28 with TRBJ2-7; 7 bases align to TRBD1. Sequencing used peripheral blood. CDR3 region: CASIPLDRFNEQYF. The CDR3 nucleotides are TGTGCCAGCATTCCTTTGGACAGGTTTAACGAGCAGTACTTC.